The 26 T cell receptor beta chains reported below all come from one sample, sequenced in a study of blood T cell repertoires in COVID-19. TCRdb's copy holds only in-frame clones and misses some; the assay was immunoSEQ multiplex PCR. In the table there are 15,000 to 20,000 clones, about 91% of which are singletons. Sequenced sample: peripheral blood. All receptors derive from a human donor in a cohort sampled during active COVID-19.

The chain combines TRBV18 with TRBJ2-7; tentative D call: TRBD1 (6 bases). The CDR3 runs 15 residues. CDR1 is KGHSH, CDR2 LQKENI, per germline. V dropped 3 bases and J dropped 3 bases, with 15 bases sitting between them. In nucleotides, the CDR3 is TGTGCCAGCTCACCGGACAGCACCGCACTCTACGAGCAGTACTTC. This encodes CASSPDSTALYEQYF.

There are a few counts of this clone. This chain connects TRBV5-4 to TRBJ2-7; tentatively, D is TRBD2 (6 bases). The germline V and J ends were trimmed by 0 bases and 6 bases, with 16 bases remaining between them. The CDR3 runs to 15 residues. Germline CDR1 is SGHNT and CDR2 is YYREEE (reference sequence). The CDR3 region is CASSLGLDRSLEQYF. The CDR3 coding sequence is TGTGCCAGCAGCTTGGGACTAGATCGAAGCCTCGAGCAGTACTTC.

V gene TRBV7-8 combines with J gene TRBJ1-2; D is unresolved. The CDR3 length is 13 residues. CDR1 is SGHVS, CDR2 FQNEAQ, per germline. Trimming removed 2 bases from V and 5 bases from J, with 9 bases in between. The CDR3 loop reads CASSLLSTYGYTF. The CDR3 nucleotides read TGTGCCAGCAGCTTACTTAGTACTTATGGCTACACCTTC.

The chain couples TRBV6-5 to TRBJ1-4, with 8 bases fitting TRBD1. With V trimmed by 6 bases and J by 3 bases, 6 bases remained unmatched. The CDR3 covers 15 residues. CDR1 MNHEY and CDR2 SVGAGI come from the germline V gene. The CDR3 loop reads CASRPDRGPNEKLFF. CDR3 DNA: TGTGCCAGCAGGCCAGACAGGGGTCCTAATGAAAAACTGTTTTTT.

V is TRBV5-4 and J is TRBJ2-1; a weak D match, TRBD2 (7 bases). This CDR3 has 16 residues. The germline gives CDR1 SGHNT, CDR2 YYREEE (reference sequence). Trimming stripped 0 bases from V and 5 bases from J, with 15 bases between. In nucleotides, the CDR3 is TGTGCCAGCAGCTTGGCCTCGGGGGGCTTGGACAATGAGCAGTTCTTC. Residues: CASSLASGGLDNEQFF.

The chain employs TRBV24-1 and TRBJ2-2; 10 nucleotides agree with TRBD2. CDR1 and CDR2 (germline): KGHDR, SFDVKD. This CDR3 is built from 19 residues. V was pared by 1 base and J by 1 base, with 8 bases of the junction left unmatched. The DNA for the CDR3 is TGTGCCACCAGTGATTTCACGGCTAGCGGGAGTCGGAACACCGGGGAGCTGTTTTTT. Amino acids: CATSDFTASGSRNTGELFF.

The V gene is TRBV9, the J gene TRBJ2-1; 8 bases fit TRBD2. CDR3 length: 16 amino acids. V gave up 3 bases and J gave up 2 bases; unmatched junction bases: 7. Germline CDR1 is SGDLS and CDR2 is YYNGEE. The CDR3: CASSGGSGDPYNEQFF. CDR3 DNA sequence: TGTGCCAGCAGCGGAGGTAGCGGGGACCCCTACAATGAGCAGTTCTTC.

The chain recombines TRBV30 with TRBJ2-7; 9 nucleotides match TRBD2. V was pared by 8 bases and J by 2 bases, with 16 bases of the junction left unmatched. This CDR3 region has 16 residues. Germline values: CDR1 GTSNPN, CDR2 SVGIG (reference sequence). The CDR3 DNA is TGTGCCCAAACGAGGCTAGCGGGAAAGCGTACCTACGAGCAGTACTTC. Residues: CAQTRLAGKRTYEQYF. Full variable domain (rest looked up from reference TRBV30 and TRBJ2-7): SQTIHQWPATLVQPVGSPLSLECTVEGTSNPNLYWYRQAAGRGLQLLFYSVGIGQISSEVPQNLSASRPQDRQFILSSKKLLLSDSGFYLCAQTRLAGKRTYEQYFGPGTRLTVT.

This clone was counted once. The chain has TRBV19 and TRBJ2-7, with 8 bases that match TRBD1. This CDR3 spans 15 amino acids. V shed 4 bases, J shed 2 bases, and the junction held 7 bases outside the gene matches. Germline V gene lookup returns CDR1 LNHDA and CDR2 SQIVND (reference sequence). CDR3 bases: TGTGCCAGTAGTACAGGGACAGGAACAACCTACGAGCAGTACTTC. Protein sequence: CASSTGTGTTYEQYF.

V usage is TRBV6-2 or TRBV6-3 and J usage is TRBJ1-5; the D is unclear. Germline values: CDR1 MNHEY, CDR2 SVGEGT. The V end was cut by 4 bases, the J end by 1 base, with 8 bases between. The CDR3 spans 14 residues. In DNA, the CDR3 is TGTGCCAGCAGTTTTGGTGCGAGCAATCAGCCCCAGCATTTT. Protein product: CASSFGASNQPQHF.

V usage is TRBV6-5 and J usage is TRBJ2-3; TRBD2 agrees at 7 bases. CDR3 size: 13 residues. Trimming took 5 bases from V and 11 from J; bases not matched to a gene: 10. Germline V CDR1 and CDR2: MNHEY, SVGAGI. CDR3 sequence: CASSRTSISRQYF. The CDR3 coding sequence is TGTGCCAGCAGTAGGACTAGTATCAGTCGGCAGTATTTT.

In its sample, this clone was seen once. CDR3 DNA sequence: TGTGCCAGCAGCACCCAGCTAGCGGGAGGGCCTCTCGAGCAGTACTTC. It codes for CASSTQLAGGPLEQYF. The chain carries TRBV9 and TRBJ2-7, with 12 positions matching TRBD2. Unmatched junction bases numbered 11, after V lost 4 bases and J lost 6 bases. CDR1 and CDR2 (germline): SGDLS, YYNGEE. The CDR3 is made up of 16 amino acids.

The rearrangement joins TRBV6-5 to TRBJ1-1; 8 nucleotides line up with TRBD1. This CDR3 spans 14 amino acids. Germline V gene data show CDR1 as MNHEY and CDR2 as SVGAGI. V was pared by 7 bases and J by 3 bases, with 7 bases of the junction left unmatched. CDR3 nucleotides: TGTGCCAGCAACAGGGGGGAGCCCGACACTGAAGCTTTCTTT. Translation: CASNRGEPDTEAFF.

The V call is TRBV11-2, the J call TRBJ2-1; TRBD2 matches at 8 bases. This CDR3 is built from 16 residues. V lost 5 bases and J lost 0; bases outside the gene matches: 6. CDR1 is SGHAT and CDR2 is FQNNGV in the germline V gene. CDR3 residues: CASSGNSGTSYNEQFF. The CDR3 bases are TGTGCCAGCAGCGGAAATAGCGGGACCTCCTACAATGAGCAGTTCTTC.

This rearrangement joins TRBV28 to TRBJ2-7, with TRBD2 matching 8 bases. With V trimmed by 4 bases and J by 7 bases, 12 bases remained unmatched. Germline V lookup: CDR1 MDHEN, CDR2 SYDVKM. This CDR3 region has 15 residues. CDR3 sequence reads: CASSSRSGGAREQYF. CDR3 coding DNA: TGTGCCAGCAGTTCCCGATCGGGGGGGGCGCGGGAGCAGTACTTC.

The chain carries TRBV27 and TRBJ2-2; 11 bases are shared with TRBD2. This CDR3 is 16 amino acids long. J was trimmed by 4 bases and V by 3 bases; bases with no gene match: 4. Germline CDR1 MNHEY, CDR2 SMNVEV (reference sequence). The CDR3 loop reads CASSLLAGGGTGELFF. CDR3 bases: TGTGCCAGCAGTTTGCTAGCGGGAGGCGGCACCGGGGAGCTGTTTTTT.

DNA for the CDR3: TGCGCCAGCAGCATCGGGACAGGGGGCGCGTTGGAGACCCAGTACTTC. This gives the protein CASSIGTGGALETQYF. V usage is TRBV5-1 and J usage is TRBJ2-5, with 12 positions matching TRBD1. The CDR3 is 16 residues long. The trim removed 4 bases at V and 5 bases at J, leaving 9 bases unmatched. The germline V gene encodes CDR1 SGHRS and CDR2 YFSETQ.

The V and J genes are TRBV5-1 and TRBJ1-4, with D hard to call. The CDR3 runs 15 residues. The germline V gene encodes CDR1 SGHRS and CDR2 YFSETQ. V lost 2 bases to trimming and J lost 7 bases, with 15 bases between them. Written as DNA, the CDR3 is TGCGCCAGCAGCTTTACAGCCGGGGTGTTTGAAAAACTGTTTTTT. Translating gives CASSFTAGVFEKLFF.

The genes are TRBV18 and TRBJ2-5, with 13 bases that match TRBD2. The CDR3 runs 18 residues. Germline V gene lookup returns CDR1 KGHSH and CDR2 LQKENI. V dropped 0 bases and J dropped 3; count of bases not matched to a gene: 7. The CDR3 is CASSPPTPGLAGKETQYF. The CDR3 DNA reads as TGTGCCAGCTCACCACCAACCCCGGGACTAGCGGGGAAAGAGACCCAGTACTTC.

This chain uses TRBV4-1 with TRBJ1-1; D is undetermined. CDR3 size: 20 residues. V gave up 1 base and J gave up 3 bases, with 27 bases separating them. From germline, CDR1 is MGHRA and CDR2 YSYEKL. CDR3 protein: CASSQAVGGFELGEDTEAFF. Here the CDR3 DNA reads TGCGCCAGCAGCCAAGCCGTGGGAGGGTTCGAGTTAGGAGAGGACACTGAAGCTTTCTTT.

This clone was recorded only once. The J gene is TRBJ2-3, the V gene TRBV7-3, with D possibly TRBD1 on 6 matching bases. The CDR3 has 14 residues. Germline CDR1 and CDR2: SGHTA and FQGTGA. V dropped 0 bases and J dropped 4 bases, with 8 bases sitting between them. The CDR3 sequence is CASSLTQGPDTQYF. The CDR3 nucleotides are TGTGCCAGCAGCTTAACACAGGGCCCAGATACGCAGTATTTT.

This chain uses TRBV7-9 with TRBJ1-6, with a weak D call TRBD1 (6 bases). Per germline, CDR1 SEHNR and CDR2 FQNEAQ (reference sequence). This CDR3 is 15 amino acids long. Trimming removed 5 bases at V and 8 bases at J, with 16 bases between. The CDR3 reads CASSPRGGGDSPLHF. The CDR3, as DNA: TGTGCCAGCAGCCCTCGCGGAGGGGGGGATTCACCCCTCCACTTT. Full variable domain (remainder filled in from reference TRBV7-9 and TRBJ1-6): DTGVSQNPRHKITKRGQNVTFRCDPISEHNRLYWYRQTLGQGPEFLTYFQNEAQLEKSRLLSDRFSAERPKGSFSTLEIQRTEQGDSAMYLCASSPRGGGDSPLHFGNGTRLTVT.

CDR3 sequence reads: CASSQTGTGGYEQYF. The CDR3 bases are TGTGCCAGCAGCCAAACCGGGACAGGAGGCTACGAGCAGTACTTC. The chain links TRBV4-2 to TRBJ2-7, with 8 bases lining up with TRBD1. CDR1 is LGHNA and CDR2 is YNFKEQ in the germline V gene. This CDR3 comprises 15 residues. J was trimmed by 3 bases and V by 2 bases; bases with no gene match: 6.

The chain joins TRBV9 to TRBJ2-3; D call uncertain. The CDR3 length is 14 residues. V was cut by 0 bases and J by 2 bases, with 7 bases left in between. From germline, CDR1 is SGDLS and CDR2 YYNGEE. CDR3 sequence reads: CASSVGGNTDTQYF. CDR3 DNA: TGTGCCAGCAGCGTAGGCGGAAACACAGATACGCAGTATTTT.

The count of this clone is one. The rearrangement links TRBV11-3 to TRBJ1-2; D remains unclear. The CDR3 length is 13 residues. Trimming took off 5 bases at V and 9 bases at J, with 16 bases between the two ends. CDR1 SGHNT and CDR2 YENEEA come from the germline V gene. This CDR3 reads CASSLPAGARYTF. The DNA of the CDR3 is TGTGCCAGCAGCCTCCCGGCGGGTGCGCGCTACACCTTC.

The CDR3 reads CASSPDRGRYEQYF. CDR3 coding DNA: TGTGCCAGCAGTCCAGACAGGGGGCGTTACGAGCAGTACTTC. V is TRBV6-5 and J is TRBJ2-7, with 10 positions matching TRBD1. This CDR3 has 14 amino acids. V was clipped by 5 bases and J by 4 bases; unmatched bases: 5. The V gene's germline CDR1 is MNHEY and CDR2 SVGAGI.